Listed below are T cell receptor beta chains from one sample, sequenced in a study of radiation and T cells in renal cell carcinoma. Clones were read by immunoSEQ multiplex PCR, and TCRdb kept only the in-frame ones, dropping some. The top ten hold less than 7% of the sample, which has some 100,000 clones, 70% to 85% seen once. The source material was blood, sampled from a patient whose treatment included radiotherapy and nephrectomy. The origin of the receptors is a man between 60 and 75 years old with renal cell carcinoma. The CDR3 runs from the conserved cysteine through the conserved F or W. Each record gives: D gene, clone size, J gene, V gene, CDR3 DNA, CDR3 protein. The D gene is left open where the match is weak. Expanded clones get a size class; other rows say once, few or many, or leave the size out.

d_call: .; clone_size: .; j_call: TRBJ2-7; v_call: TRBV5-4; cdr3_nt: TGTGCCAGCAGCTTGGTTCCGACAAAAACCTACGAGCAGTACTTC; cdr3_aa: CASSLVPTKTYEQYF
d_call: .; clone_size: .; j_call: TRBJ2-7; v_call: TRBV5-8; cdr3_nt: TGTGCCAGCAGCTTGGAATACGAGCAGTACTTC; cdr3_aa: CASSLEYEQYF
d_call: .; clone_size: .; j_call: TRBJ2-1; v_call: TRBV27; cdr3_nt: TGTGCCAGCAGTCGGTGGAGCTCCTACAATGAGCAGTTCTTC; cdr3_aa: CASSRWSSYNEQFF
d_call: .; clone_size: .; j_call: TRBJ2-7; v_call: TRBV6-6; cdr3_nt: TGTGCCAGCAGTTACGAACGAAAGACCTACGAGCAGTACTTC; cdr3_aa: CASSYERKTYEQYF
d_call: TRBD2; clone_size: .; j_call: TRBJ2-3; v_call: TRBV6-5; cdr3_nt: TGTGCCAGCAGCCAATCCCTAGCGGAAGATACGCAGTATTTT; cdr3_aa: CASSQSLAEDTQYF
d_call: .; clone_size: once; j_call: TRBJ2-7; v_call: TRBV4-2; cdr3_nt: TGTGCCAGCAGCCAAGCCTACGAGCAGTACTTC; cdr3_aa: CASSQAYEQYF
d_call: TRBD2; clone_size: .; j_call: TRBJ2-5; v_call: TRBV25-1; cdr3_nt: TGTGCCAGCAGTGATCCGGCTAGCGGGAGTTGGCAGTACTTC; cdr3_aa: CASSDPASGSWQYF
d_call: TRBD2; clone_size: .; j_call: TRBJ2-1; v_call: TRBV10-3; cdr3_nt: TGTGCCATCAAACTAGCGGATAATGAGCAGTTCTTC; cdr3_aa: CAIKLADNEQFF
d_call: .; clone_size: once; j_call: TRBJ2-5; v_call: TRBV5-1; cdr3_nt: TGCGCCAGCAGCACTAATAGGGAGACCCAGTACTTC; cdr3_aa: CASSTNRETQYF
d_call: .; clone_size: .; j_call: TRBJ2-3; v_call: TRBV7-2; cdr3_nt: TGTGCCAGCAGCCTCAGGGGTTCTAGCACAGATACGCAGTATTTT; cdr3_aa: CASSLRGSSTDTQYF
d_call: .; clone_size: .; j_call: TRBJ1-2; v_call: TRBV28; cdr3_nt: TGTGCCAGCAGCCCGCCAGGGGAATATGGCTACACCTTC; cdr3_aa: CASSPPGEYGYTF
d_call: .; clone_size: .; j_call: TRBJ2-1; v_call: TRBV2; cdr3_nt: TGTGCCAGCAGTGTGCCTCGACAGGAGTCATCCTACAATGAGCAGTTCTTC; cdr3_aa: CASSVPRQESSYNEQFF
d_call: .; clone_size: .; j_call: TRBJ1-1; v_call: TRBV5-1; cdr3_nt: TGCGCCAGCACTTATACCTTGGACACTGAAGCTTTCTTT; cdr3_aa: CASTYTLDTEAFF
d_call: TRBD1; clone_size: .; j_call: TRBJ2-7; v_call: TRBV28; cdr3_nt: TGTGCCATCACCGGGCGACAGGGGTCCGACGAGCAGTACTTC; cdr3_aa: CAITGRQGSDEQYF
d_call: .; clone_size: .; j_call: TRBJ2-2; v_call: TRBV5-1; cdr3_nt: TGCGCCAGCAGCTTGGAAGTCTCCGGGGAGCTGTTTTTT; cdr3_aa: CASSLEVSGELFF
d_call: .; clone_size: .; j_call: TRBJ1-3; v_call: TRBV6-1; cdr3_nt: TGTGCCACCCAGGCACTCGGAAAGTCTGGAAACACCATATATTTT; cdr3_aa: CATQALGKSGNTIYF
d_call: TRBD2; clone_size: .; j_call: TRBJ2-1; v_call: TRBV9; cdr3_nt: TGTGCCAGCAGCCCCGGGACTAGCGGTTACAATGAGCAGTTCTTC; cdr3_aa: CASSPGTSGYNEQFF
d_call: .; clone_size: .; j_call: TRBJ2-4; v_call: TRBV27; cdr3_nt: TGTGCCAGCAGTGGGACTGTAGCCAAAAACATTCAGTACTTC; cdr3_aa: CASSGTVAKNIQYF
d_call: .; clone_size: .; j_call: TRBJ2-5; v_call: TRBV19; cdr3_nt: TGTGCCACCCAAGTATTGGCTGATCGGGGGACCCAGTACTTC; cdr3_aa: CATQVLADRGTQYF
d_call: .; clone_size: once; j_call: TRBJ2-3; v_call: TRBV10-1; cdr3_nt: TGCGCCAGCAGTGAGTTTCCAGCGGGTATTAGCACAGATACGCAGTATTTT; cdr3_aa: CASSEFPAGISTDTQYF
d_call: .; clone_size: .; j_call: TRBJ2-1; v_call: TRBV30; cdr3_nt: TGTGCCTGGATAAGGGGGGAGGGCTCCTACAATGAGCAGTTCTTC; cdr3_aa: CAWIRGEGSYNEQFF
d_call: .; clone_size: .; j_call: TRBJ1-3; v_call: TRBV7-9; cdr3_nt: TGTGCCAGCAGCTTAGCGCCTCACACCATATATTTT; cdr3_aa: CASSLAPHTIYF
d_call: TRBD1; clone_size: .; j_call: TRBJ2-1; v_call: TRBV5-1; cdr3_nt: TGCGCCAGCAGCTTTGGGACAGACTCCTACAATGAGCAGTTCTTC; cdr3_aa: CASSFGTDSYNEQFF
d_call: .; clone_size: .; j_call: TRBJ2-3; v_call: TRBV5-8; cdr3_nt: TGTGCCAGCAGCCCGGGGGAGTTATGGCGGACAACAGATACGCAGTATTTT; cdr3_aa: CASSPGELWRTTDTQYF
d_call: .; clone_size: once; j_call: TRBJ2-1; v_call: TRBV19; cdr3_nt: TGTGCCAGTAGTGGGGGGACTTCCGACAATGAGCAGTTCTTC; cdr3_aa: CASSGGTSDNEQFF
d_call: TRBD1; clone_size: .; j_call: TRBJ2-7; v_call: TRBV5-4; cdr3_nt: TGTGCCAGCAGCTTGTCGTTCGGGCAGGGGGTGGAGGACTCCTACGAGCAGTACTTC; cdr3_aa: CASSLSFGQGVEDSYEQYF
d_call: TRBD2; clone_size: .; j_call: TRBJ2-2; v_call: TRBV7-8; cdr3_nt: TGTGCCAGCAGCTTAGGGGGCCCTAGCGGGAGTGGCACCGGGGAGCTGTTTTTT; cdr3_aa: CASSLGGPSGSGTGELFF
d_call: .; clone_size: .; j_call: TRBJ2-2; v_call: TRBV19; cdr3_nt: TGTGCCAGTAGTATAGAGGCGGCAGGACTGAACACCGGGGAGCTGTTTTTT; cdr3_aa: CASSIEAAGLNTGELFF
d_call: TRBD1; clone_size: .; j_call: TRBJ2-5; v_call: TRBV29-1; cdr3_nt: TGCAGCGTCGAACCGGACAGGGGCGGTGAGCAGTACTTC; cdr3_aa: CSVEPDRGGEQYF
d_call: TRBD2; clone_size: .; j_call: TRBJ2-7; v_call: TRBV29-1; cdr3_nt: TGCAGCGAAGGGCGCGGGGGTACCTACGAGCAGTACTTC; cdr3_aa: CSEGRGGTYEQYF
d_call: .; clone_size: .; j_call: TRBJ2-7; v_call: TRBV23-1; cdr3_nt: TGCGCCAGCTTAGAGGCCCACCACAACTTAGAGCAGTACTTC; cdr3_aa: CASLEAHHNLEQYF
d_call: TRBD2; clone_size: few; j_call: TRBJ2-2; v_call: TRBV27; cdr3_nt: TGTGCCAGCAGCTCACAACCCCTCAGCGGGAGGGCCGGGATCGGGGAGCTGTTTTTT; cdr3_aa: CASSSQPLSGRAGIGELFF
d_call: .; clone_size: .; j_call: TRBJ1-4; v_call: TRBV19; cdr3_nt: TGTGCCAGTAGGGACAGCTTTAATGAAAAACTGTTTTTT; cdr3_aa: CASRDSFNEKLFF
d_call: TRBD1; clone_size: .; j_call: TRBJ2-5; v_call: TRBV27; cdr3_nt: TGTGCCAGCAGTCCTTGGCGACAGGGGGCAAAGGAGACCCAGTACTTC; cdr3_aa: CASSPWRQGAKETQYF
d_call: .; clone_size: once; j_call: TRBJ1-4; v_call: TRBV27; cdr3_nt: TGTGCCAGCAAAGCGGCAGGAGGGGAAAAACTGTTTTTT; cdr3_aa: CASKAAGGEKLFF
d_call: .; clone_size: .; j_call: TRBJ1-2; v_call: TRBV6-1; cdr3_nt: TGTGCCAGCAGTGCCTTCCGAGGGTATGGCTACACCTTC; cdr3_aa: CASSAFRGYGYTF
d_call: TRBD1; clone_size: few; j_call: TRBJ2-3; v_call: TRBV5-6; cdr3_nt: TGTGCCAGCAGCTTGATCGGGACAGGGGCCGATACGCAGTATTTT; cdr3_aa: CASSLIGTGADTQYF
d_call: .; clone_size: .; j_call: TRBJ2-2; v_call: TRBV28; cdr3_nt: TGTGCCAGCAGCGAGGGGTGGGGCGCCGGGGAGCTGTTTTTT; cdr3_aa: CASSEGWGAGELFF
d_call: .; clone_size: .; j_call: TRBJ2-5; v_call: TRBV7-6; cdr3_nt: TGTGCCAGCAGTCCCTTGACTAGCCAAGAGACCCAGTACTTC; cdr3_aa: CASSPLTSQETQYF
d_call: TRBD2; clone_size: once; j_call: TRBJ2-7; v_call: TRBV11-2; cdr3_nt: TGTGCCAGCAGCCGAGCGGGAGGCCCTTACGAGCAGTACTTC; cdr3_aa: CASSRAGGPYEQYF
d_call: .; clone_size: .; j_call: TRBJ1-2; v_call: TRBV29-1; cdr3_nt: TGCAGCGTTGAAGGCGACGGGCGGTATGGCTACACCTTC; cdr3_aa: CSVEGDGRYGYTF
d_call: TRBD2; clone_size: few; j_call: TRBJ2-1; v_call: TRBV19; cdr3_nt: TGTGCCAGTAGTATACGGCGGGAGAGGGACAATGAGCAGTTCTTC; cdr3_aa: CASSIRRERDNEQFF
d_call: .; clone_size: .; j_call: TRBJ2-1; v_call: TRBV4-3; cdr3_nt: TGCGCCAGCAGCCAAGATCTTCATCCGGGGGTTGCCTACAATGAGCAGTTCTTC; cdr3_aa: CASSQDLHPGVAYNEQFF
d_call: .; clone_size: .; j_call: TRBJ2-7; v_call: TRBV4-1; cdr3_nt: TGCGCCAGCAGCCCGGGGGGACAGTTCCGAACCTACGAGCAGTACTTC; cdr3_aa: CASSPGGQFRTYEQYF
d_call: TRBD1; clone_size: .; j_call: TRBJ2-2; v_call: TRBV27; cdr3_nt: TGTGCCAGCAGTTCCCGGACAGGGGCGTGGGGCGGGGAGCTGTTTTTT; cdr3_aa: CASSSRTGAWGGELFF
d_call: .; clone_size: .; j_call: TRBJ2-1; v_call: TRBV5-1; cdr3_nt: TGCGCCAGCAGCTACCGGGACCACTTGAATGAGCAGTTCTTC; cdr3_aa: CASSYRDHLNEQFF
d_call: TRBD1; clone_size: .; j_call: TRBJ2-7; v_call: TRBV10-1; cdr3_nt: TGCGCCAGTGGACAGGGGTACGAGCAGTACTTC; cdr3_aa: CASGQGYEQYF
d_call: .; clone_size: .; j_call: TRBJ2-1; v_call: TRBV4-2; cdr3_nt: TGTGCCAGCAGCCAAGTGGGCTATGAGCAGTTCTTC; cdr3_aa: CASSQVGYEQFF
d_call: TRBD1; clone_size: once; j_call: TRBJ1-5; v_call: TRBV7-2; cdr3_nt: TGTGCCAGCAGCCGTGTGGGACAGGTCAATCAGCCCCAGCATTTT; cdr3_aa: CASSRVGQVNQPQHF
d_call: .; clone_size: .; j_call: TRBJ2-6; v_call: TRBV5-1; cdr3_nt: TGCGCCAGCAGCTTTGCAGGGTTTAACTCTGGGGCCAACGTCCTGACTTTC; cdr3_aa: CASSFAGFNSGANVLTF
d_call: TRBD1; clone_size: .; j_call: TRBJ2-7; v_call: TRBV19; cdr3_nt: TGTGCCAGTAGTATGGGGGCAGGGGGCGGCCACGAGCAGTACTTC; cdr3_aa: CASSMGAGGGHEQYF